A single TCR beta chain is shown here with its context. The antigen remains undetermined. The assay was immunoSEQ multiplex PCR, and TCRdb's table has in-frame clones only and misses some. The data show 150,000 to 200,000 clones, approximately 89% seen once. Second-dose intervals of approximately 4 or approximately 12 weeks were pooled. The sample originates from a study of T cell responses to AZD1222 COVID-19 vaccine. Regarding the study as a whole: Donors were mostly white British, more females; clonal diversity possibly underestimated. No day 14 peak samples; only post-peak repertoires were characterized. Seropositive at baseline were only a handful of AZD1222 recipients.

This TCR was recovered from an adult who received the AZD1222 COVID-19 vaccine. Sequenced here: peripheral blood, sampled 28 days after the second AZD1222 dose.

DNA for the CDR3: TGTGCCAGCAGCCCCCCAGGGACCTACAATGAGCAGTTCTTC. The encoded protein is CASSPPGTYNEQFF. The chain links TRBV3-1 (or the pseudogene TRBV3-2) to TRBJ2-1, with a possible D match to TRBD1 (5 bases). The V gene lost 4 bases and the J gene lost 2 bases, with 9 bases spanning the gap. The CDR3 loop spans 14 amino acids. The germline V gene encodes CDR1 LGHDT and CDR2 YNNKEL (reference sequence).